In its sample, the clone carrying this T cell receptor beta chain was seen a few times. Its target is unknown. TCRdb ran MiXCR on the reads and lists one entry per CDR3 protein. The sample lists 200,000 or so distinct CDR3 sequences, around two fifths occurring once. This record belongs to a study of T cell repertoires in cytomegalovirus infection. On the study more broadly: Newly reported HLA-C-restricted and thoroughly characterized HLA-B-restricted CMV epitopes were employed. Based on public TCR beta signatures, there were indications of CMV infection and of a matching HLA type.

The CDR3 loop spans 18 amino acids. CDR1 and CDR2 (germline): LGHNA, YNFKEQ. V was clipped by 0 bases and J by 3 bases; unmatched bases: 10. Notes on the study in general: HLA-C-restricted CMV clonotypes gave the most frequent clonotype in two of eight donors. Totalled public TCR beta family frequency picked out people who carried CMV plus the relevant HLA.

This clonotype was obtained from a human donor in good health (CMV status not recorded). Some clones in this sample may be carry-over from other donors' samples. Sequenced here: CD8+ T cells from cultured PBMCs, sampled from culture after CMV antigen stimulation. V usage is TRBV4-2 and J usage is TRBJ2-3; the match to TRBD2 covers 9 bases. DNA of the CDR3: TGTGCCAGCAGCCAAGAAGGCGATAGCGGGAGTTTGACAGATACGCAGTATTTT. This codes for CASSQEGDSGSLTDTQYF.